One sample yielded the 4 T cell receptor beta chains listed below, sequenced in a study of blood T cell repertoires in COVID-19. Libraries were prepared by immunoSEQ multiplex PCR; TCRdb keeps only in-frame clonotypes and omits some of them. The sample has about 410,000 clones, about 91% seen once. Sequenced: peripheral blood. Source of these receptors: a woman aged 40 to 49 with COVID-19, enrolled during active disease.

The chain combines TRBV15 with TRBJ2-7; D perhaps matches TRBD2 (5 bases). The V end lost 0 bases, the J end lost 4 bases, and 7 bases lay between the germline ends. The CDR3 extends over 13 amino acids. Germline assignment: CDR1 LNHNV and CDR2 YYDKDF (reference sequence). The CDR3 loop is CATSRDGGYEQYF. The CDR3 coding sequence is TGTGCCACCAGCAGAGATGGCGGGTACGAGCAGTACTTC.

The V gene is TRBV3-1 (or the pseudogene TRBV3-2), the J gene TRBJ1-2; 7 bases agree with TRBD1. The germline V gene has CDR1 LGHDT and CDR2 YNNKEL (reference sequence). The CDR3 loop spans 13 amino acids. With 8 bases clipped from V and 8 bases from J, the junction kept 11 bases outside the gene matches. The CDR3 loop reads CASGPRGAWGYTF. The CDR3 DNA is TGTGCCAGCGGCCCCAGGGGGGCATGGGGCTACACCTTC.

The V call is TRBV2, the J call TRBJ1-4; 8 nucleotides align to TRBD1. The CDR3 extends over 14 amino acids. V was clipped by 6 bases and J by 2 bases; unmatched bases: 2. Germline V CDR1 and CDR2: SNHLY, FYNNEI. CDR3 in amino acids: CASSAGGTNEKLFF. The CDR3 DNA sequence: TGTGCCAGCAGCGCAGGGGGCACTAATGAAAAACTGTTTTTT. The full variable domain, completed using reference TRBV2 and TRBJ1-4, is EPEVTQTPSHQVTQMGQEVILRCVPISNHLYFYWYRQILGQKVEFLVSFYNNEISEKSEIFDDQFSVERPDGSNFTLKIRSTKLEDSAMYFCASSAGGTNEKLFFGSGTQLSVL.

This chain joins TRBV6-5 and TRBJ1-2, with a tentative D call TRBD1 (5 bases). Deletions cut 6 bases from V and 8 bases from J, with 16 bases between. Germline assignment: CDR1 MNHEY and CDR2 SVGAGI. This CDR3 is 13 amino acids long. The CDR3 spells CASRTSGLRGYTF. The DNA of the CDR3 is TGTGCCAGCAGGACTTCAGGGTTGAGAGGCTACACCTTC.